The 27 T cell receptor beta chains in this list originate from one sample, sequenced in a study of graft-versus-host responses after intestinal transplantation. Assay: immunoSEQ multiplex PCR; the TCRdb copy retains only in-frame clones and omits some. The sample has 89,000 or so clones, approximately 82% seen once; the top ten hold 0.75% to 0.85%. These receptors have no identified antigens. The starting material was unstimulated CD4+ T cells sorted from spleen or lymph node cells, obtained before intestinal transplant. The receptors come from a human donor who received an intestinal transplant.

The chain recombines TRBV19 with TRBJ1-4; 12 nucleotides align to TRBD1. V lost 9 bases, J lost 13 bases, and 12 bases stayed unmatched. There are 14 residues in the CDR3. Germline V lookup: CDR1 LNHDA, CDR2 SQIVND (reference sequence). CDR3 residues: CASHSRDRGQRLFF. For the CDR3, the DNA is TGTGCCAGCCATAGCCGGGACAGGGGGCAGAGACTGTTTTTT.

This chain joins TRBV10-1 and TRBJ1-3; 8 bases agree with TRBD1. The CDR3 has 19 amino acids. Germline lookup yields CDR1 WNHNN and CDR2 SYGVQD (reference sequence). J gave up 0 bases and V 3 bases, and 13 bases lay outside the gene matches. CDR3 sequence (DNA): TGCGCCAGCAGTGACCCCAGGACAGGGAACAATTTCTCTGGAAACACCATATATTTT. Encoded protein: CASSDPRTGNNFSGNTIYF.

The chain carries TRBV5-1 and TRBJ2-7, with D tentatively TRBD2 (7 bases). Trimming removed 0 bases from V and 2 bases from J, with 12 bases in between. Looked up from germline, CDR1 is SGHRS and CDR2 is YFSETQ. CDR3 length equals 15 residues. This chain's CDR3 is CASSLVGGGAYEQYF. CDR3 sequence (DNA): TGCGCCAGCAGCTTGGTCGGAGGGGGGGCCTACGAGCAGTACTTC.

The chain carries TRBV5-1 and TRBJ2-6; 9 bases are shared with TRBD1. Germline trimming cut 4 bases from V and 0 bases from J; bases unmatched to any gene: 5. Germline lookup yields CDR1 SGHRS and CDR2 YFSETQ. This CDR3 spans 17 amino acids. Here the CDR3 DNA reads TGCGCCAGCAGCAGGACAGGGGTGACCTCTGGGGCCAACGTCCTGACTTTC. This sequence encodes CASSRTGVTSGANVLTF.

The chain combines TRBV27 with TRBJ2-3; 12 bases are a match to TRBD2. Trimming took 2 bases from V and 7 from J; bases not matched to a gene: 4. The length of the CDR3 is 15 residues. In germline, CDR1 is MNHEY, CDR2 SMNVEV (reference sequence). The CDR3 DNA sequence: TGTGCCAGCAGTTTACTAGCGGGGGGGCTTAATACGCAGTATTTT. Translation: CASSLLAGGLNTQYF.

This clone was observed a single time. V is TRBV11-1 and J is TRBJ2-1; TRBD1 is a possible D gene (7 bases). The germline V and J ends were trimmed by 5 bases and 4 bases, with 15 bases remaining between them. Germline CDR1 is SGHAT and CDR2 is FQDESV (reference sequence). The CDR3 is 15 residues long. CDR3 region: CASSPRQGLYNEQFF. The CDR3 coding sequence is TGTGCCAGCAGCCCTAGACAGGGACTGTACAATGAGCAGTTCTTC.

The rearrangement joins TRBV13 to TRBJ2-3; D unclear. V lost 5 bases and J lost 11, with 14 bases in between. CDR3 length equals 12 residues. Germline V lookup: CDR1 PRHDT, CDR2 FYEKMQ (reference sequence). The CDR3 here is CASSSERVKQYF. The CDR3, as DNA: TGTGCCAGCAGCAGTGAACGGGTCAAGCAGTATTTT. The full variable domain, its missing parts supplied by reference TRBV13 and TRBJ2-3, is AAGVIQSPRHLIKEKRETATLKCYPIPRHDTVYWYQQGPGQDPQFLISFYEKMQSDKGSIPDRFSAQQFSDYHSELNMSSLELGDSALYFCASSSERVKQYFGPGTRLTVL.

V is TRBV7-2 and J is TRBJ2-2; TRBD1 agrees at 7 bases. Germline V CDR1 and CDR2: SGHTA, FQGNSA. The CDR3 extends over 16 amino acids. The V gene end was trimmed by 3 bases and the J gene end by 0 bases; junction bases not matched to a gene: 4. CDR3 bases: TGTGCCAGCAGCTTCTCGGGACAGTCGAACACCGGGGAGCTGTTTTTT. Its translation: CASSFSGQSNTGELFF.

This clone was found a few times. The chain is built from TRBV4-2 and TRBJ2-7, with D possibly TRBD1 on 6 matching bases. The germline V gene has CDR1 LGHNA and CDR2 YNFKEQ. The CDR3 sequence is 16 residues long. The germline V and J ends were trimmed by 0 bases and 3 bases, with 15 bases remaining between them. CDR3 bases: TGTGCCAGCAGCCAAGATCAGGGGATACTCCTCTACGAGCAGTACTTC. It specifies CASSQDQGILLYEQYF.

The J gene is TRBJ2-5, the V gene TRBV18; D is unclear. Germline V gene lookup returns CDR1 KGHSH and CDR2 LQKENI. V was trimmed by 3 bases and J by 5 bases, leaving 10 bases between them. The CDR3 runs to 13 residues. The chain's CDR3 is CASSPYPKETQYF. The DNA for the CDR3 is TGTGCCAGCTCACCCTACCCGAAGGAGACCCAGTACTTC.

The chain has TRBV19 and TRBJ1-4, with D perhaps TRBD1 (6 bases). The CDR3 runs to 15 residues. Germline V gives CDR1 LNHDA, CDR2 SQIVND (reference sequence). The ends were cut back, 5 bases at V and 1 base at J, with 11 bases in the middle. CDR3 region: CASSGGVETNEKLFF. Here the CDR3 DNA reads TGTGCCAGTAGTGGGGGCGTCGAAACTAATGAAAAACTGTTTTTT.

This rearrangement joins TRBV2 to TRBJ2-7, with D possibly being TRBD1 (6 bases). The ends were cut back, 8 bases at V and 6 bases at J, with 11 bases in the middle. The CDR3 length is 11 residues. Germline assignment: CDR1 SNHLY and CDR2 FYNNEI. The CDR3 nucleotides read TGTGCCAGCTCAGGGGTCTCCGAGCAGTACTTC. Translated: CASSGVSEQYF. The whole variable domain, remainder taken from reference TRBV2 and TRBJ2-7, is EPEVTQTPSHQVTQMGQEVILRCVPISNHLYFYWYRQILGQKVEFLVSFYNNEISEKSEIFDDQFSVERPDGSNFTLKIRSTKLEDSAMYFCASSGVSEQYFGPGTRLTVT.

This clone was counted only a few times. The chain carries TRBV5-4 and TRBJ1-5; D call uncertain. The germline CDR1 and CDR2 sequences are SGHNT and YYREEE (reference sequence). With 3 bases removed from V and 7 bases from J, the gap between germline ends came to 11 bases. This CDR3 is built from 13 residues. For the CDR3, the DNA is TGTGCCAGCAGCTCAGGTCCAAGGCAGCCCCAGCATTTT. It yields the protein CASSSGPRQPQHF.

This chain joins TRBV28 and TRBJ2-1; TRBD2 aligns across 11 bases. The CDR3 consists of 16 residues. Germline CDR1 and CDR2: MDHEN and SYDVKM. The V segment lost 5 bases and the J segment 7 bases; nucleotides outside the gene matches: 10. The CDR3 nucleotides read TGTGCCAGCAGTCGGCCGTTAGCGGGAGGGTTGAATGAGCAGTTCTTC. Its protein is CASSRPLAGGLNEQFF.

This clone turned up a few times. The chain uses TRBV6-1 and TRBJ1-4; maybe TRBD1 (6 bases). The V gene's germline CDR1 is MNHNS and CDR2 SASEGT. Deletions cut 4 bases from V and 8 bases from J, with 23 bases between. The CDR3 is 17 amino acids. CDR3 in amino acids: CASSVKGEGSMREKLFF. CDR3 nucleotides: TGTGCCAGCAGTGTCAAGGGGGAAGGATCGATGCGGGAAAAACTGTTTTTT.

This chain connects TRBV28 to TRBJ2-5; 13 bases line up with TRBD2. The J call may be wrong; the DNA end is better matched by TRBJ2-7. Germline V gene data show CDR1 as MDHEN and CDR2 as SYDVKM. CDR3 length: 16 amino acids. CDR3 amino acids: CASSLAGLAGSYEQYF. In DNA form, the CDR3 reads TGTGCCAGCAGTTTGGCGGGACTAGCGGGGTCCTACGAGCAGTACTTC.

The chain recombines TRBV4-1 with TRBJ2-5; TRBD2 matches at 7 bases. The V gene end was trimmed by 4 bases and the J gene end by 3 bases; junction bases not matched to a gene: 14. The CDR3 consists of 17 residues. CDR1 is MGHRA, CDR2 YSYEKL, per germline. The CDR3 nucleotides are TGCGCCAGCAGCCGGACTCCGACCTGGGAGGGGAAAGAGACCCAGTACTTC. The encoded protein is CASSRTPTWEGKETQYF.

This CDR3 reads CSVKGLAGGNEQYF. The CDR3 nucleotides read TGCAGCGTTAAGGGGCTAGCGGGAGGAAACGAGCAGTACTTC. The chain combines TRBV29-1 with TRBJ2-7; 11 nucleotides agree with TRBD2. With 5 bases clipped from V and 5 bases from J, the junction kept 8 bases outside the gene matches. There are 14 residues in the CDR3. CDR1 is SQVTM, CDR2 ANQGSEA, per germline.

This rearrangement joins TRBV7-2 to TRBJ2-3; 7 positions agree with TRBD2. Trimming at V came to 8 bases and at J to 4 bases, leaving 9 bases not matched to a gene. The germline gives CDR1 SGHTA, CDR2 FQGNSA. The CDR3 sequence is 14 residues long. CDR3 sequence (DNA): TGTGCCAGCGGGACGGGGGGAATGTCAGATACGCAGTATTTT. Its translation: CASGTGGMSDTQYF. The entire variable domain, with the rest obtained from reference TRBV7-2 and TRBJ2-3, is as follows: GAGVSQSPSNKVTEKGKDVELRCDPISGHTALYWYRQSLGQGLEFLIYFQGNSAPDKSGLPSDRFSAERTGGSVSTLTIQRTQQEDSAVYLCASGTGGMSDTQYFGPGTRLTVL.

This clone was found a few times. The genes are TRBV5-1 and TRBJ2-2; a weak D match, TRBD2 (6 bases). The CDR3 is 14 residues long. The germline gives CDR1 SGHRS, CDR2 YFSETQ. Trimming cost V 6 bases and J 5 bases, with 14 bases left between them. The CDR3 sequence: CASTSGVGTGELFF. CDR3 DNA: TGCGCCAGCACGTCGGGGGTAGGGACCGGGGAGCTGTTTTTT.

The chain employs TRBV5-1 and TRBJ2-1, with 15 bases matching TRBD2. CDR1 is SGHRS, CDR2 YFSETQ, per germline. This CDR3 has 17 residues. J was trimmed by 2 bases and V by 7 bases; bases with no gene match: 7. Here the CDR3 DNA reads TGCGCCAGCTCGACAGGACTAGCGGGAGGGCCCTACAATGAGCAGTTCTTC. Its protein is CASSTGLAGGPYNEQFF.

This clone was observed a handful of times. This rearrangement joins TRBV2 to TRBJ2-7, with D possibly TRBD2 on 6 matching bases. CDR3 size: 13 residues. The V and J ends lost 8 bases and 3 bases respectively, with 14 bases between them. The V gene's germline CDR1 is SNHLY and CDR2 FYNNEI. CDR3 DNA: TGTGCCAGCCGCCGGACTACCCGCTACGAGCAGTACTTC. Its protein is CASRRTTRYEQYF.

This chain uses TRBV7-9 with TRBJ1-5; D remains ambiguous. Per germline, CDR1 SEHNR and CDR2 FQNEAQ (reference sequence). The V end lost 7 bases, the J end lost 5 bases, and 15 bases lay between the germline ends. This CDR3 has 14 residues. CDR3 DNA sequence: TGTGCCAGCACAAGTGGCTGGGGAGATCAGCCCCAGCATTTT. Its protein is CASTSGWGDQPQHF.

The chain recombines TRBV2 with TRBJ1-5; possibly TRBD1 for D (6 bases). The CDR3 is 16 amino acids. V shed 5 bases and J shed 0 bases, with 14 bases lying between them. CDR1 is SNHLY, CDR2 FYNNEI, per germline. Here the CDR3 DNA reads TGTGCCAGCAGTCAGGGGTCGATTTATAGCAATCAGCCCCAGCATTTT. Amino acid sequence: CASSQGSIYSNQPQHF.

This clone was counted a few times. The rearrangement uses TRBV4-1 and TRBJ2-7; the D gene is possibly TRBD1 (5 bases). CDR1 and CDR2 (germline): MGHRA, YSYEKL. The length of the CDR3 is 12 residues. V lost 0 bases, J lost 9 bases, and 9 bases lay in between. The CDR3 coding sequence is TGCGCCAGCAGCCAAGATCAGGGAATGCAGTACTTC. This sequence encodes CASSQDQGMQYF.

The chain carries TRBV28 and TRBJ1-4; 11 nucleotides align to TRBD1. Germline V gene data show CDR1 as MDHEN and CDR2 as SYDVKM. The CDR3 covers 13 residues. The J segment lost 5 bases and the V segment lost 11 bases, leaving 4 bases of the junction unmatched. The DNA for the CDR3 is TGTGCCGGCCGGACAGGGGGCAATGAAAAACTGTTTTTT. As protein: CAGRTGGNEKLFF.

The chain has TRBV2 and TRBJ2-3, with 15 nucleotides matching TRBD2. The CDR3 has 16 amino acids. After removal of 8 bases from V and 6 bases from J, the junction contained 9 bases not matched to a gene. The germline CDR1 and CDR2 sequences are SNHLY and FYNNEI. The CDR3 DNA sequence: TGTGCCAGCCGCCTCCGGACTAGCGGGAGGGGTGATACGCAGTATTTT. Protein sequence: CASRLRTSGRGDTQYF.